The 9 T cell receptor beta chains below all came from one sample that was sequenced in a study of blood T cells in healthy people across ages. The second PCR ran roughly 6 to 11 cycles with a sample-barcoded 5' primer and J-beta primers. TCRdb ran MiXCR on the 5' RACE reads and lists one entry per CDR3 protein. This table has about 640,000 distinct CDR3 sequences, around 38% appearing once. Sequencing was carried out using blood. The receptors come from a man older than 75 in good health.

The genes are TRBV30 and TRBJ1-6, with TRBD1 as a possible D gene (6 bases). The germline V and J ends were trimmed by 3 bases and 4 bases, with 13 bases remaining between them. The germline CDR1 and CDR2 sequences are GTSNPN and SVGIG (reference sequence). CDR3 length equals 15 residues. Written as DNA, the CDR3 is TGTGCCTGGAGAATCCCGGGGGCTTATAATTCACCCCTCCACTTT. Its translation: CAWRIPGAYNSPLHF.

This clonotype came up a few times. V and J are TRBV7-2 and TRBJ2-7, with a possible D match to TRBD1 (5 bases). The V gene lost 5 bases and the J gene lost 5 bases, with 22 bases spanning the gap. Per the germline V gene, CDR1 is SGHTA and CDR2 is FQGNSA. This CDR3 is built from 16 residues. CDR3 protein: CASSNRRGALGNEQYF. In DNA form, the CDR3 reads TGTGCCAGCAGCAACCGTAGGGGCGCTCTGGGGAACGAGCAGTACTTC.

This rearrangement joins TRBV6-2 or TRBV6-3 to TRBJ2-5; tentatively, D is TRBD1 (7 bases). The CDR3 runs 13 residues. CDR1 and CDR2 (germline): MNHEY, SVGEGT. V was pared by 8 bases and J by 11 bases, with 21 bases between. CDR3 nucleotide sequence: TGTGCCAGCCGCCGACAGGGAGGCAATGAGCAGTACTTC. Encoded protein: CASRRQGGNEQYF.

The genes are TRBV5-1 and TRBJ2-3; the match to TRBD2 covers 9 bases. V shed 4 bases, J shed 0 bases, and the junction held 6 bases outside the gene matches. The CDR3 runs to 16 residues. CDR1 is SGHRS, CDR2 YFSETQ, per germline. Here the CDR3 reads CASSKVAGESTDTQYF. CDR3 nucleotides: TGCGCCAGCAGCAAAGTAGCGGGGGAGAGCACAGATACGCAGTATTTT.

This clonotype was found many times. The chain couples TRBV29-1 to TRBJ2-5, with D possibly TRBD1 on 6 matching bases. Trimming left V 3 bases short and J 5 bases short, with 16 bases between. This CDR3 spans 14 amino acids. CDR1 and CDR2 (germline): SQVTM, ANQGSEA. The CDR3 sequence: CSVDQQGMGETQYF. DNA of the CDR3: TGCAGCGTTGATCAACAGGGAATGGGGGAGACCCAGTACTTC.

This clonotype was picked up many times. This chain joins TRBV10-2 and TRBJ2-7; D uncertain. This CDR3 region has 13 residues. CDR1 is WSHSY, CDR2 SAAADI, per germline. V was pared by 5 bases and J by 3 bases, with 11 bases between. The DNA of the CDR3 is TGCGCCAGCAGTAGAGAACCAGACTACGAGCAGTACTTC. This codes for CASSREPDYEQYF.

In this sample, this clonotype turned up a few times. DNA for the CDR3: TGTGCCATCAGCGCACAGACAGGTGTCTATGGCTACACCTTC. Translated: CAISAQTGVYGYTF. This chain links TRBV10-3 with TRBJ1-2, with D possibly matching TRBD1 (6 bases). Germline lookup yields CDR1 ENHRY and CDR2 SYGVKD. The CDR3 spans 14 residues. Trimming stripped 6 bases from V and 4 bases from J, with 15 bases between.

Here the CDR3 DNA reads TGTGCCAGCAGTCCTAGCGTTGTGATTTCCTACGAGCAGTACTTC. This encodes CASSPSVVISYEQYF. The chain has TRBV6-2 or TRBV6-3 and TRBJ2-7, with D perhaps matching TRBD2 (6 bases). The V end was cut by 5 bases, the J end by 1 base, with 15 bases between. There are 15 residues in the CDR3. From germline, CDR1 is MNHEY and CDR2 SVGEGT.

This clonotype was seen a handful of times. This chain uses TRBV20-1 with TRBJ2-3, with 14 positions matching TRBD2. The CDR3 has 15 amino acids. V was pared by 4 bases and J by 3 bases, with 3 bases of the junction left unmatched. Germline V gives CDR1 DFQATT, CDR2 SNEGSKA (reference sequence). Here the CDR3 reads CSATRLAGGTDTQYF. CDR3 nucleotides: TGCAGTGCTACAAGACTAGCGGGGGGGACAGATACGCAGTATTTT.